Described below is a single T cell receptor (beta chain) sequence and its context. This sample stems from a study of OX40 agonist ivuxolimab in advanced cancers. At the level of the study: With a range of roughly 20 to 85, age averaged about 58 years, and 75% to 90% were male.

V lost 1 base and J lost 5; bases outside the gene matches: 10. Germline CDR1 LNHNV, CDR2 YYDKDF (reference sequence). This CDR3 is 18 amino acids long. Repertoires were generated with immunoSEQ multiplex PCR, while TCRdb's copy carries only in-frame clones and drops some. The table includes 70,000 or so clones, nearly 90% detected once. The chain links TRBV15 to TRBJ2-7, with 14 bases identical to TRBD2. Sample: CD4+ or CD8+ T cells sorted from blood, taken in a trial of the OX40 agonist ivuxolimab. This receptor was taken from an adult with an advanced solid tumor such as melanoma, head and neck, liver or kidney cancer. The CDR3, as DNA: TGTGCCACCAGCAGAGGGGGACTAGCGGGAGCCCCACTCCACGAGCAGTACTTC. The encoded protein is CATSRGGLAGAPLHEQYF.